These 18 T cell receptor beta chains were sequenced from one sample in a study of shared clonotypes between healthy human individuals. Sequencing used immunoSEQ multiplex PCR; TCRdb keeps in-frame clones, though not all of them. The profile shows 1,400,000 or so clones, 98% of them singletons. The sample consisted of naive CD4+ T cells sorted from blood. Subset denoted: CD45RA+ positively selected. The receptor source for this set is a man aged 25 to 40 in good health.

The chain couples TRBV6-1 to TRBJ2-7; D is undetermined. V shed 0 bases and J shed 5 bases, with 14 bases lying between them. The CDR3 is 15 residues long. Germline V CDR1 and CDR2: MNHNS, SASEGT. CDR3 bases: TGTGCCAGCAGTGAAGCAGGCAGGCGACCGGACGAGCAGTACTTC. This sequence encodes CASSEAGRRPDEQYF.

On this clone itself: This sample includes further DNA sequences coding for the same CDR3. The rearrangement links TRBV6-5 to TRBJ2-2; D not resolved. V shed 0 bases and J shed 3 bases, with 5 bases lying between them. The CDR3 is made up of 14 amino acids. Per the germline V gene, CDR1 is MNHEY and CDR2 is SVGAGI. CDR3 residues: CASSYSGYTGELFF. The CDR3 DNA is TGTGCCAGCAGTTACTCAGGGTACACCGGGGAGCTGTTTTTT.

This clone has a single count. The V call is TRBV7-6, the J call TRBJ2-5; 7 bases align to TRBD1. Looked up from germline, CDR1 is SGHVS and CDR2 is FNYEAQ. The CDR3 runs to 14 residues. The V and J ends lost 5 bases and 0 bases, in that order; junction bases with no gene match: 3. The CDR3 is CASSRDRDQETQYF. CDR3 DNA sequence: TGTGCCAGCAGCCGAGACAGGGACCAAGAGACCCAGTACTTC. Variable domain in full (rest from reference TRBV7-6 and TRBJ2-5): GAGVSQSPRYKVTKRGQDVALRCDPISGHVSLYWYRQALGQGPEFLTYFNYEAQQDKSGLPNDRFSAERPEGSISTLTIQRTEQRDSAMYRCASSRDRDQETQYFGPGTRLLVL.

V is TRBV2 and J is TRBJ2-1; D not resolved. This CDR3 is built from 14 residues. Trimming removed 6 bases at V and 1 base at J, with 10 bases between. Per germline, CDR1 SNHLY and CDR2 FYNNEI. The CDR3 sequence is CASRRDRSYNEQFF. CDR3 nucleotides: TGTGCCAGCAGGAGAGACCGGTCCTACAATGAGCAGTTCTTC.

This chain joins TRBV7-9 and TRBJ2-7, with D unclear. V was pared by 3 bases and J by 2 bases, with 11 bases between. This CDR3 comprises 14 residues. From germline, CDR1 is SEHNR and CDR2 FQNEAQ (reference sequence). The CDR3 DNA follows: TGTGCCAGCAGCTTCGACGCCATCCCCTACGAGCAGTACTTC. It yields the protein CASSFDAIPYEQYF.

Of note for this clone: The sample holds other DNA sequences that translate to the same CDR3. This chain links TRBV4-1 with TRBJ1-3; D gene ambiguous. The CDR3 is 15 residues long. Trimming took 1 base from V and 0 from J, leaving 7 bases between them. Germline assignment: CDR1 MGHRA and CDR2 YSYEKL. This CDR3 reads CASSQVGSSGNTIYF. Written as DNA, the CDR3 is TGCGCCAGCAGCCAAGTCGGGAGCTCTGGAAACACCATATATTTT.

This chain connects TRBV19 to TRBJ2-1, with D maybe TRBD2 (6 bases). The V end lost 9 bases, the J end lost 4 bases, and 13 bases lay between the germline ends. The CDR3 length is 13 residues. Germline-derived CDR1 and CDR2 are LNHDA and SQIVND (reference sequence). The CDR3, as DNA: TGTGCCAGCCACCGGGACTCTTACAATGAGCAGTTCTTC. Translated: CASHRDSYNEQFF.

This chain's CDR3 is CASSAQGATGYTF. The DNA of the CDR3 is TGTGCCAGCAGCGCACAGGGGGCCACTGGCTACACCTTC. The rearrangement links TRBV5-4 to TRBJ1-2; TRBD1 matches 9 bases. The J segment lost 7 bases and the V segment lost 4 bases, leaving 5 bases of the junction unmatched. CDR1 is SGHNT and CDR2 is YYREEE in the germline V gene (reference sequence). The CDR3 is 13 amino acids.

The rearrangement joins TRBV29-1 to TRBJ2-3; the D is unclear. V dropped 6 bases and J dropped 6 bases, with 16 bases sitting between them. The CDR3 is 13 residues long. Looked up from germline, CDR1 is SQVTM and CDR2 is ANQGSEA. The CDR3 loop is CSVADLGRDTQYF. The CDR3 coding sequence is TGCAGCGTAGCCGACCTCGGTCGGGATACGCAGTATTTT.

The V gene is TRBV2, the J gene TRBJ1-1; tentative D call: TRBD1 (6 bases). Deletions cut 8 bases from V and 0 bases from J, with 7 bases between. The CDR3 has 12 amino acids. CDR1 and CDR2 (germline): SNHLY, FYNNEI. CDR3: CASHRVNTEAFF. DNA for the CDR3: TGTGCCAGCCACAGGGTGAACACTGAAGCTTTCTTT.

The chain combines TRBV5-1 with TRBJ1-1, with D possibly being TRBD1 (6 bases). The CDR3 is 16 amino acids. Germline values: CDR1 SGHRS, CDR2 YFSETQ. Trimming took off 2 bases at V and 1 base at J, with 15 bases between the two ends. CDR3 sequence (DNA): TGCGCCAGCAGCTTCCCCGGACAGTCTCCGAACACTGAAGCTTTCTTT. Protein: CASSFPGQSPNTEAFF.

Points on this clone: This sample also contains other DNA sequences that code for the same CDR3. V and J are TRBV29-1 and TRBJ2-7; 10 nucleotides agree with TRBD1. Germline V gene sequence: CDR1 SQVTM, CDR2 ANQGSEA. V trimming: 7 bases; J trimming: 2 bases; junction bases outside the gene matches: 2. This CDR3 region has 12 residues. The CDR3 nucleotides are TGCAGCGCAGGGACAGGGGCCTACGAGCAGTACTTC. Amino acid sequence: CSAGTGAYEQYF.

Here the CDR3 reads CASRAASGNPETQYF. CDR3 nucleotide sequence: TGCGCCAGCAGAGCGGCTAGCGGGAACCCAGAGACCCAGTACTTC. The chain recombines TRBV5-1 with TRBJ2-5; 9 bases line up with TRBD2. There are 15 residues in the CDR3. Germline V gives CDR1 SGHRS, CDR2 YFSETQ. V lost 5 bases to trimming and J lost 4 bases; unmatched junction nucleotides: 9. Combining the CDR3 with reference TRBV5-1 and TRBJ2-5 gives the whole variable domain KAGVTQTPRYLIKTRGQQVTLSCSPISGHRSVSWYQQTPGQGLQFLFEYFSETQRNKGNFPGRFSGRQFSNSRSEMNVSTLELGDSALYLCASRAASGNPETQYFGPGTRLLVL.

This clone came up once. This chain links TRBV11-2 with TRBJ2-7; TRBD2 agrees at 9 bases. Germline V gene data show CDR1 as SGHAT and CDR2 as FQNNGV. This CDR3 has 19 residues. V was pared by 1 base and J by 0 bases, with 13 bases of the junction left unmatched. CDR3 residues: CASSLVFPDGLASSYEQYF. The CDR3, as DNA: TGTGCCAGCAGCTTAGTCTTCCCTGATGGACTAGCGAGCTCCTACGAGCAGTACTTC.

The J gene is TRBJ2-7, the V gene TRBV4-3; 10 bases line up with TRBD1. Germline V gene data show CDR1 as LGHNA and CDR2 as YSLEER. V was clipped by 6 bases and J by 3 bases; unmatched bases: 8. The CDR3 is made up of 15 amino acids. CDR3 DNA: TGCGCCAGCAGAATGGACAGGGGGATTTACTACGAGCAGTACTTC. It yields the protein CASRMDRGIYYEQYF.

This clone was seen once. The rearrangement joins TRBV30 to TRBJ2-1, with 7 nucleotides matching TRBD1. Germline lookup yields CDR1 GTSNPN and CDR2 SVGIG (reference sequence). The CDR3 length is 13 residues. The CDR3 sequence: CACRDSPYNEQFF. DNA of the CDR3: TGTGCGTGCCGGGACAGCCCCTACAATGAGCAGTTCTTC. The whole variable domain, remainder taken from reference TRBV30 and TRBJ2-1, is SQTIHQWPATLVQPVGSPLSLECTVEGTSNPNLYWYRQAAGRGLQLLFYSVGIGQISSEVPQNLSASRPQDRQFILSSKKLLLSDSGFYLCACRDSPYNEQFFGPGTRLTVL.

The CDR3 spells CASSLRRAGNEQFF. The CDR3, as DNA: TGTGCCAGCAGCCTTAGGAGGGCCGGTAATGAGCAGTTCTTC. The chain combines TRBV7-3 with TRBJ2-1, with D possibly being TRBD2 (6 bases). Germline values: CDR1 SGHTA, CDR2 FQGTGA. Between the trimmed V and J ends, which lost 5 bases and 7 bases, there was a span of 15 bases. The CDR3 is 14 residues long. The full variable domain, rest sourced from reference TRBV7-3 and TRBJ2-1, is GAGVSQTPSNKVTEKGKYVELRCDPISGHTALYWYRQSLGQGPEFLIYFQGTGAADDSGLPNDRFFAVRPEGSVSTLKIQRTERGDSAVYLCASSLRRAGNEQFFGPGTRLTVL.

The CDR3 reads CASSFRLASTDTQYF. The CDR3 DNA reads as TGTGCCAGCAGTTTCAGACTAGCGAGCACAGATACGCAGTATTTT. This chain joins TRBV28 and TRBJ2-3, with 8 bases identical to TRBD2. This CDR3 is 15 amino acids long. V was clipped by 3 bases and J by 0 bases; unmatched bases: 2. Germline V lookup: CDR1 MDHEN, CDR2 SYDVKM.